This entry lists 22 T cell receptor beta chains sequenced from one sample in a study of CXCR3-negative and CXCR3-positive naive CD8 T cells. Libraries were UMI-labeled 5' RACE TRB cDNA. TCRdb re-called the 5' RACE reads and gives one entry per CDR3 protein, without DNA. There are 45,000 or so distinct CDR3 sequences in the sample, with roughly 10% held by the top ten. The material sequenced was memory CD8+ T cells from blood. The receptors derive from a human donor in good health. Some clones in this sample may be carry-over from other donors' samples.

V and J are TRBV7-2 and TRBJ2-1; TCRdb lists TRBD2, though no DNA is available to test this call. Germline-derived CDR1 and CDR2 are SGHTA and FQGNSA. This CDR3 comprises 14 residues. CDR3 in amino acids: CASSGRDYSQEQFF. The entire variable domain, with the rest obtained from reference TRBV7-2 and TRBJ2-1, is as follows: GAGVSQSPSNKVTEKGKDVELRCDPISGHTALYWYRQSLGQGLEFLIYFQGNSAPDKSGLPSDRFSAERTGGSVSTLTIQRTQQEDSAVYLCASSGRDYSQEQFFGPGTRLTVL.

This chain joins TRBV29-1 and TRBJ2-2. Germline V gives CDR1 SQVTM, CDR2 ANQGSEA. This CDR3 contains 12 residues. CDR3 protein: CSVVANTGELFF.

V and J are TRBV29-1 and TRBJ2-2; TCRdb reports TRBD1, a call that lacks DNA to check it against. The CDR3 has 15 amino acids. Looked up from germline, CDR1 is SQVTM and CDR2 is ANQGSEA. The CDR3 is CSVEQGGRNTGELFF.

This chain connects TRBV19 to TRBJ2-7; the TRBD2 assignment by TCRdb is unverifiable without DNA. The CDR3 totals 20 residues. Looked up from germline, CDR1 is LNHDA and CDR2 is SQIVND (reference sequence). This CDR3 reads CASSTTIDRGWRLADYEQYF. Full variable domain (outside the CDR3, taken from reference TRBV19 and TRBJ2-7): DGGITQSPKYLFRKEGQNVTLSCEQNLNHDAMYWYRQDPGQGLRLIYYSQIVNDFQKGDIAEGYSVSREKKESFPLTVTSAQKNPTAFYLCASSTTIDRGWRLADYEQYFGPGTRLTVT.

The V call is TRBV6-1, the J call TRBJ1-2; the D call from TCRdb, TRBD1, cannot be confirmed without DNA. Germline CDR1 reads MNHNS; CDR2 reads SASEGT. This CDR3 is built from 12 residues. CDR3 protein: CASRGVNYGYTF.

This CDR3 reads CATSRATGVTDTQYF. The genes are TRBV15 and TRBJ2-3; there is no DNA to check the TCRdb D call of TRBD1. In germline, CDR1 is LNHNV, CDR2 YYDKDF (reference sequence). The CDR3 totals 15 residues.

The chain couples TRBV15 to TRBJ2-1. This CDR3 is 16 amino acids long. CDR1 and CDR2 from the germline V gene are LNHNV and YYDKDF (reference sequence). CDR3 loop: CATSRGYGGSNNEQFF.

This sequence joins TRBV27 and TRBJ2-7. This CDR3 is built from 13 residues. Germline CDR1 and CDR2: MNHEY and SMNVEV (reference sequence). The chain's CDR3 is CASSLTATYEQYF.

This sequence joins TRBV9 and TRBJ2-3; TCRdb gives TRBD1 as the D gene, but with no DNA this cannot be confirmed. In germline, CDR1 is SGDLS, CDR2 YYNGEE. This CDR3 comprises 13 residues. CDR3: CASRSLGEDTQYF.

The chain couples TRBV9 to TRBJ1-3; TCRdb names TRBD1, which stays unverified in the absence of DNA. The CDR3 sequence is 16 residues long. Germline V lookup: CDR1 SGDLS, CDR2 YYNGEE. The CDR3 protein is CASSATGTGFGNTIYF. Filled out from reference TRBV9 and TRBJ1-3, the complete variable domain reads DSGVTQTPKHLITATGQRVTLRCSPRSGDLSVYWYQQSLDQGLQFLIQYYNGEERAKGNILERFSAQQFPDLHSELNLSSLELGDSALYFCASSATGTGFGNTIYFGEGSWLTVV.

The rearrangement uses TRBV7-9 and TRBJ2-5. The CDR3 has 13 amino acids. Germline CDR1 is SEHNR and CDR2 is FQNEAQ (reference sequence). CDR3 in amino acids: CASRQTGWETQYF.

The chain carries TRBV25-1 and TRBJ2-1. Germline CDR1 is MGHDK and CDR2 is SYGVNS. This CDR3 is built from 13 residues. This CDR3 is CASSEYLDNEQFF.

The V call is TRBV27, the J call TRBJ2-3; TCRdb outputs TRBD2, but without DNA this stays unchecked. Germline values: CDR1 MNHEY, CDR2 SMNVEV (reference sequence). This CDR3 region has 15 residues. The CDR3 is CASSFGTSGTDTQYF.

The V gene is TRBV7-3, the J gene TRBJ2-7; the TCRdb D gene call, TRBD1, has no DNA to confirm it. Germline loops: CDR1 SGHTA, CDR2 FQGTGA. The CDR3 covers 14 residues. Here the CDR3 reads CASSSGGPDYEQYF.

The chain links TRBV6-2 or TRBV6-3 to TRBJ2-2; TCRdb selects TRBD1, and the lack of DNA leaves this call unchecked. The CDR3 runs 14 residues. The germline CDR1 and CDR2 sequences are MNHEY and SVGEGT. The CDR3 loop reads CASSYGQGSGELFF.

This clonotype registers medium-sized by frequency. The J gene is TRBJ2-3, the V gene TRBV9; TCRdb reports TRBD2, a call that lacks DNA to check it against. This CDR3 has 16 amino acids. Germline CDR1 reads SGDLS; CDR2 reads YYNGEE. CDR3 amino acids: CASSVRLAGDQDTQYF.

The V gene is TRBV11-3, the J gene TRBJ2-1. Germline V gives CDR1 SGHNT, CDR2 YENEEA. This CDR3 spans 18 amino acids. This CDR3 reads CASSSDYSNKSSYNEQFF. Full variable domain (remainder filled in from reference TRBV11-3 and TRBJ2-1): EAGVVQSPRYKIIEKKQPVAFWCNPISGHNTLYWYLQNLGQGPELLIRYENEEAVDDSQLPKDRFSAERLKGVDSTLKIQPAELGDSAVYLCASSSDYSNKSSYNEQFFGPGTRLTVL.

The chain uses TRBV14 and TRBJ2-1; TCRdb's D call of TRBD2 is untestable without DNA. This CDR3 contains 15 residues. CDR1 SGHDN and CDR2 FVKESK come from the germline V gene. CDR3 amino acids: CASSPGTSGGDEQFF.

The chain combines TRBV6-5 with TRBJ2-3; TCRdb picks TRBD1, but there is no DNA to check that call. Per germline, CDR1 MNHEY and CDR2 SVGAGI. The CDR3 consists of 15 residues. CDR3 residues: CASSRNTGATDTQYF.

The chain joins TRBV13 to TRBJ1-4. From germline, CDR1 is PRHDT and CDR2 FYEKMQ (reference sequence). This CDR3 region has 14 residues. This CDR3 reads CASSGQDQREKLFF.

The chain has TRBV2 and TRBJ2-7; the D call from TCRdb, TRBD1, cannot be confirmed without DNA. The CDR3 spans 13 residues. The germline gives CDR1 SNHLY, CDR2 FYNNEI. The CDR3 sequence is CAAKGTVTYEQYF.

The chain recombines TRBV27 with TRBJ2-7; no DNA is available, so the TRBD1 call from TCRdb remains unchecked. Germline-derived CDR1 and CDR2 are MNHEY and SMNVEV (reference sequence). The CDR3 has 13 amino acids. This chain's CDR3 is CASSRDSGNEQYF.